This T cell receptor (beta chain) was recovered during a study of T cell changes during pregnancy in multiple sclerosis. The germline gives CDR1 SGHAT, CDR2 FQNNGV. This CDR3 region has 15 residues. Trimming removed 10 bases from V and 4 bases from J; junction bases left unmatched: 13. Profiled with immunoSEQ multiplex PCR; TCRdb holds only in-frame clones, not every one. The table has approximately 46,000 clones, 80% to 95% seen once. This clone was seen just once. The clonotype comes from a female donor with multiple sclerosis, enrolled in a pregnancy study. Sequences were derived from CD4+ T cells from peripheral blood mononuclear cells, sampled after pregnancy. The chain has TRBV11-2 and TRBJ2-1; 7 bases agree with TRBD1. The DNA for the CDR3 is TGTGCCACCGCCCCCGGGACAGAGAAATACAATGAGCAGTTCTTC. This gives the protein CATAPGTEKYNEQFF.